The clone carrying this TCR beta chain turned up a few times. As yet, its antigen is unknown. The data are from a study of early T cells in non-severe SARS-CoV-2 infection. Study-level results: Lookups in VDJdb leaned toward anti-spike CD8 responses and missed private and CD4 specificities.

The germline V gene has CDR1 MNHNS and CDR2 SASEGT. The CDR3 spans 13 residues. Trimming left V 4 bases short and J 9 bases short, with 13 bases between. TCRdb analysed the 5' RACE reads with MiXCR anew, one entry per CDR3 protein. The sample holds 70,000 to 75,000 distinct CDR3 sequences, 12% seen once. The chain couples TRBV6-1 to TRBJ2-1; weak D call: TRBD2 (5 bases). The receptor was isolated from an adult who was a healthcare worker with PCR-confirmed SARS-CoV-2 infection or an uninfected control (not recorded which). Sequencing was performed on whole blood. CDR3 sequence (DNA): TGTGCCAGCAGTGGATGGCTAGCTTTTGAGCAGTTCTTC. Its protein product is CASSGWLAFEQFF.